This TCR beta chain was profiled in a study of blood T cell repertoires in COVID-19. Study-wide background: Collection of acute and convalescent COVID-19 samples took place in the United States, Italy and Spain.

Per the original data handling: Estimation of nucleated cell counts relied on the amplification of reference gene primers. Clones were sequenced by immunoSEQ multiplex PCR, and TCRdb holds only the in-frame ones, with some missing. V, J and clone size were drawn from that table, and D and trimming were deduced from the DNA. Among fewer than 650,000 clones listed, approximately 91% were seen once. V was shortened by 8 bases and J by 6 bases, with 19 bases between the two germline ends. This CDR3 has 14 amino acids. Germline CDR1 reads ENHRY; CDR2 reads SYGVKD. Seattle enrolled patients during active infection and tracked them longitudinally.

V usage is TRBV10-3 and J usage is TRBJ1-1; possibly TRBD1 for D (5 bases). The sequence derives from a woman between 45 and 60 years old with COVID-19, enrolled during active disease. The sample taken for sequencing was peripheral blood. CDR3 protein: CAIGQGGAGAEAFF. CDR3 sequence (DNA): TGTGCCATCGGGCAGGGTGGGGCTGGGGCTGAAGCTTTCTTT.